This record concerns one T cell receptor beta chain sequence. TCR-alpha and TCR-beta chains were sequenced unpaired. TCRdb's table, derived via immunoSEQ multiplex PCR, lists solely in-frame clones and lacks some. The sample lists about 88,000 clones; about nine tenths were seen once. Cells were sorted from thawed PBMC rested overnight and stained with GMM-loaded CD1B tetramer, viability dye and anti-CD3. The lipid loaded on the CD1B tetramers was C32 glucose monomycolate from Rhodococcus equi. From each donor, approximately 100,000 tetramer-negative cells were sorted. The data were obtained in a study of T cells in tuberculosis. Trimming at V came to 2 bases and at J to 4 bases, leaving 4 bases not matched to a gene. CDR3 length: 14 residues. Germline V gene sequence: CDR1 KGHSH, CDR2 LQKENI.

This TCR was sampled from an adult woman with latent tuberculosis. Sequenced sample: CD1b-GMM tetramer-negative cells sorted from PBMCs. The V call is TRBV18, the J call TRBJ2-7, with 8 bases identical to TRBD1. In nucleotides, the CDR3 is TGTGCCAGCTCACCAGGACAGGGCCTTTACGAGCAGTACGTC. Translating it yields CASSPGQGLYEQYV.